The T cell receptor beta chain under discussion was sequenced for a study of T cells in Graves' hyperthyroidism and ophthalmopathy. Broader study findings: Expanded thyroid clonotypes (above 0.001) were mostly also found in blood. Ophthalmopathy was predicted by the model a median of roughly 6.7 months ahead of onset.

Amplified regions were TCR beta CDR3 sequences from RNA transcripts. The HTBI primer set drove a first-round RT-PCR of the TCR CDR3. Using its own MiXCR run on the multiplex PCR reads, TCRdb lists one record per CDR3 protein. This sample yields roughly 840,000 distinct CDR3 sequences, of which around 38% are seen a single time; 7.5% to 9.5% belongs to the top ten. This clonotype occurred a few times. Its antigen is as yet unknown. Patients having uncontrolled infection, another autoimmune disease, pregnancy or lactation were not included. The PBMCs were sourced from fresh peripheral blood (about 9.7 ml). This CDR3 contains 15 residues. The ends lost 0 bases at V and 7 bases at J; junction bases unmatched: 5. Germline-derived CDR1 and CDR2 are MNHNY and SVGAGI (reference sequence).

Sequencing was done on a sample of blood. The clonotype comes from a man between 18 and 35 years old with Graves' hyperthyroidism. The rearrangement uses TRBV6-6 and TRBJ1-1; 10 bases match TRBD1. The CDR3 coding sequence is TGTGCCAGCAGTTACTCAGAAGGACAGGGGGATGAAGCTTTCTTT. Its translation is CASSYSEGQGDEAFF.